The subject of this entry is one T cell receptor (beta chain). The antigen it binds to is not known. The record has no base qualities; no much larger clone is one base away. The method behind the library was the immunoSEQ multiplex PCR assay. For the multiplex PCR, a mixture combining 60 forward primers for TCR Vbeta segments and 13 reverse primers for TCR Jbeta segments was used. A multiplex PCR assay on genomic DNA amplified the CDR3 region of rearranged TCR beta genes. The amplified TCR beta libraries were sequenced on the Illumina HiSeq System as 87-base-pair reads. The authors' analysis ran thus. A later analysis tallied 80 million to 95 million unique TCR beta chains across the 666 repertoires, and about 12 million of those chains were shared by two or more donors. Raw reads were error-corrected and collapsed into unique sequences with a nearest-neighbor algorithm that merged closely related sequences to remove PCR and sequencing errors. V, D and J gene segments were assigned by aligning CDR3 sequences to IMGT reference sequences. For a sequence to be retained, a match of at least six nucleotides was required to both a V gene segment and a J gene segment. Rearrangements were classified as productive when the CDR3 lacked stop codons and remained in frame with V and J, and all other rearrangements were classified as non-productive. Following IMGT convention, CDR3 was defined as the stretch from the second conserved V-encoded cysteine up to the conserved J-encoded phenylalanine. Sequences without an unambiguous match to a single V gene segment were excluded from the earlier analysis of a few hundred of the donors. In an earlier analysis of about 590 of the donors, a V segment was called functional when productive rearrangements were above 56.7%, and segregating when the standard deviation between donors exceeded 5%. A statistical classification framework was built to diagnose cytomegalovirus status from the catalog of TCR beta chain sequences. A later analysis assigned V and J genes by comparing TCR nucleotide sequences with IMGT/GENE-DB human TR gene sequences. A later analysis assigned CDR3 sequences and most-parsimonious VDJ recombination scenarios with the TCRdist pipeline. In a later analysis, each TCR beta chain was defined by its CDR3 amino acid sequence together with its V-gene family, and reads without a unique V-gene family were excluded. To address suspected cross-contamination and a sequencing artifact, a later analysis removed a few hundred highly shared, low-generation-probability nucleotide sequences. A later analysis calculated a clonal expansion index for each public chain from normalized within-repertoire ranks of inferred template counts. A later analysis computed generation probabilities with a VDJ recombination model fitted to out-of-frame rearrangements, and checked the results against IGoR. In a later analysis, hypergeometric tests were used to score TCR-TCR, TCR-HLA and TCR-CMV co-occurrence, with a repertoire-size bias correction applied to TCR pairs. In a later analysis, false discovery rates were estimated by permuting HLA or CMV assignments 20 times. A later analysis grouped co-occurring TCRs with DBSCAN, adding TCRdist sequence similarity when clustering within HLA-allele-positive subsets. For co-occurrence clustering, repertoires with fewer than 30,000 or more than 120,000 public chains were excluded, along with 4 to 6 repertoires with anomalous nucleotide sharing. Imported from immuneACCESS, the table was reduced by TCRdb to in-frame sequences with V and J called. These copies leave out some clones; in studies compared against another copy, an unresolved V gene accounts for under half, and the cause of the remainder is not known. The DNA was the basis for D and trimming; V, J and clone size are from that table. This sample is represented by 50,000 to 65,000 clones; about 71% of them were singletons. The biggest ten clones account for about 22% of the sample.

The data were obtained in a study of cytomegalovirus exposure and HLA in healthy donors (TCRdb year 2017). As for the study more broadly: An earlier analysis of some 600 of the donors reported approximately 260 Gb of sequence data and around 100 million unique TCR beta sequences obtained from some 200 million T cells. Of the roughly 420 genotyped donors, 75% to 85% were placed in the genetic ancestry cluster associated with self-reported Caucasian donors. Class I and class II HLA loci were covered by the typing at four-digit resolution. Rather than using new phenotypic data, the later analysis identified candidate immune exposures from TCR beta sequences and from how often those sequences occurred across donors. A later analysis re-analyzed previously published TCR beta repertoires from 660 or so donors and added high-resolution HLA genotyping to study TCR occurrence patterns. Every repertoire in the discovery cohort had been generated on one and the same sequencing platform. To decide whether each TCR beta V gene segment behaved as functional or pseudogenic, an earlier analysis of approximately 600 of the donors relied on high-throughput TCR beta sequencing. Donor age, sex, ethnicity and CMV serostatus were compiled alongside the repertoire data. High-throughput TCR immunosequencing, statistical association of individual TCRs with disease status, and machine learning were combined to predict cytomegalovirus infection status. Several DR-DQ haplotypes were treated as single units for association and clustering because of strong linkage in the cohort. Along with the approximately 700-subject first cohort, a separate validation cohort of 120 different subjects was used. In a later genetic analysis, genome-wide SNP genotypes for about three fifths of the roughly 670 donors were used, and that subset was treated as a discovery cohort. The number of donors typed differed by locus, with about 629-640 for A, B, C, DRB1 and DQB1, over 500 for DQA1, 606 for DPA1, and around 450 for DPB1. The study aimed to test whether signatures of past pathogen exposure could be identified by cataloging public T cell receptors. Among about 370 genotyped donors of the cohort, an average of about 220,000 unique TCR beta nucleotide sequences was sequenced per donor, of which about 19% were non-productive. About 300 gigabases of sequencing data and 70 million to 85 million unique TCR sequences were included in an early release covering under 650 HLA-typed donors. The study used immunosequencing to profile the T cell repertoires of 666 subjects and linked those repertoires to cytomegalovirus serostatus.

The full study reports these points: Because some donors lacked HLA typing at each locus, the association tests relied only on the typed subset. The earlier analysis of approximately 560 of the donors excluded 15 to 20 rarely observed V segments, including chromosome 9 orphons, because counts were too low. Broadly in line with IMGT annotations, most TCR beta V segments showed up in productive rearrangements about 90% or about 30% of the time in an earlier analysis of several hundred of the donors. Because the 87-base-pair reads could not distinguish some IMGT-functional V segments, including TRBV6-2 and TRBV6-3, those segments were excluded. In a later genetic analysis, fewer N-insertions in productive TCRs were reported among donors in an Asian-associated ancestry cluster than the roughly 710-donor mean. A later analysis found that HLA-associated TCR beta chains were more clonally expanded and had lower generation probabilities than equally common non-associated chains. A further reported finding was that TCR beta sequences accurately predicted the HLA-A and HLA-B alleles for most subjects in the first cohort. Assigning TCR associations to individual alleles was difficult when HLA alleles, especially DR and DQ, strongly co-occurred. A later analysis found that TCR association rates varied across HLA loci, with DRB1 alleles showing the most associated TCRs and HLA-C alleles the fewest. The classifier was reported to diagnose cytomegalovirus status with high specificity and sensitivity in both the original cohort and the validation cohort. The study gave a list of over 150 TCR beta chains associated with cytomegalovirus. Most TCR sequences were seen in very few donors, while some public TCRs were found in many individuals. Linkage disequilibrium might explain the correlated functional status among segregating V segments, but an unknown experimental factor could not be ruled out. A later genetic analysis associated a missense DCLRE1C variant with V-gene and J-gene trimming of TCR beta chains, and an independent cohort replicated the association. In this cohort, only TCR beta chains were sequenced, and detectable features were limited by the absence of alpha or paired-chain data. For the cohort, immune exposure information was limited to CMV serostatus. A cluster of highly shared sequence variants was judged likely to be a technical artifact of the sequencing pipeline. According to a later analysis, parvovirus B19, influenza, CMV and Epstein-Barr virus appeared linked to several top co-occurrence clusters. A later analysis found that most CMV-associated TCR beta chains appeared HLA-restricted, with HLA associations seemingly driven largely by CMV exposure. In vitro tests confirmed that a few of the cytomegalovirus-associated TCR beta chains recognize cytomegalovirus antigens. Specific HLA alleles were associated with over 15,000 TCR beta sequences at a false discovery rate of 0.05 in a later analysis. The authors suggested that the approach could potentially be extended to other disease states and immunological phenotypes. Presence/absence analyses assumed roughly uniform sequencing depth across donors, an assumption that may not hold.

Clipping removes 1 base from V and 4 bases from J, with 4 as the unmatched junction base count. The germline V gene (reference sequence) specifies LNHDA as CDR1 and SQIVND as CDR2. The CDR3 goes from the cysteine to the phenylalanine over 15 residues. Just CDR3 DNA is preserved here, 45 bases in frame from base 1. The cohort consisted of 600 to 700 healthy bone marrow donors. At the time of sampling, all cohort members were nominally healthy, though unrecorded immune exposures were likely present. The donor was CMV seropositive and was included in the group of 289 seropositive cohort members. A peripheral blood sample was provided by each donor, and peripheral blood mononuclear cells were used for TCR beta sequencing. Genomic DNA extraction from the blood cell samples was performed with the Qiagen DNeasy Blood Extraction Kit.

This clonotype was obtained from a woman in her forties or fifties in good health and CMV-seropositive. This receptor chain uses TRBV19 and TRBJ2-7; 10 nucleotides in the junction match TRBD1. Input material: PBMCs. The DNA sequence reads TGTGCCAGTAGTATAGCCGGGACAGGGGAGTACGAGCAGTACTTC. This codes for CASSIAGTGEYEQYF.